This TCR beta chain was recorded in a study of T cell responses to AZD1222 COVID-19 vaccine. Study at large: Doses given second, at about 4 or about 12 weeks, were pooled.

Assay used: immunoSEQ multiplex PCR; TCRdb lists only in-frame clones, some missing. The table has around 100,000 clones, around 90% seen once. Concerning this clone itself: Antigen: not known.

There are 14 residues in the CDR3. The ends lost 4 bases at V and 4 bases at J; junction bases unmatched: 5. CDR1 is SGHNT and CDR2 is YYREEE in the germline V gene (reference sequence). Regarding the study as a whole: Clonal diversity may have been underestimated in mostly white British donors. When two AZD1222 doses had been given, Spike-specific TCR breadth and depth rose. AZD1222 recipients seropositive at baseline numbered only 6 or 7.

The receptor was isolated from an adult in good health. V usage is TRBV5-4 and J usage is TRBJ2-1; 7 bases line up with TRBD1. The sequences come from peripheral blood, collected on day 0 of AZD1222 vaccination. As DNA, the CDR3 is TGTGCCAGCAGCCCGGGGACAGTTTACAATGAGCAGTTCTTC. It yields the protein CASSPGTVYNEQFF.